The entry that follows covers one T cell receptor beta chain sequence. Recovered status in Cohort 3 required two negative PCRs, clearance, or symptom resolution. This specimen belongs to a study of blood T cell repertoires in COVID-19. Study information: PBMCs, B-cell-depleted T cells, or T cells were the source of the cDNA or gDNA that made up the material.

The table came from immunoSEQ multiplex PCR; TCRdb's copy has only in-frame clones and leaves some out. The sample records under 300,000 clones, roughly 80% being singletons. CDR1 and CDR2 from the germline V gene are LNHDA and SQIVND (reference sequence). The length of the CDR3 is 18 residues. Trimming cost V 1 base and J 3 bases, with 19 bases left between them. Sequencing was performed on PBMCs or T cells enriched from blood (not recorded which). This chain links TRBV19 with TRBJ1-3, with D possibly being TRBD1 (5 bases). The clonotype was recovered from a man over 45 who had recovered from COVID-19. The CDR3: CASSIGDYGTRLGNTIYF. The CDR3 bases are TGTGCCAGTAGTATAGGGGACTATGGCACTAGACTTGGAAACACCATATATTTT.